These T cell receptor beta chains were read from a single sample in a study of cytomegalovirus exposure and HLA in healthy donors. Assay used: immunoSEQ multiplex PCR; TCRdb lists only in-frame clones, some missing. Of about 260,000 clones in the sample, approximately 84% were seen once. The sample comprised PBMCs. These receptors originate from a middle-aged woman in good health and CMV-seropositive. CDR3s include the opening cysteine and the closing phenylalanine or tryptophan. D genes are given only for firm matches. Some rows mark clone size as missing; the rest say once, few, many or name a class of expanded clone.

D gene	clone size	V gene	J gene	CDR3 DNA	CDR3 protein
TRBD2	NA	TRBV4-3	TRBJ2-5	TGCGCCAGCAGCCAAGGGCAACCGGGACTAGCGGGAGGGACCCAGTACTTC	CASSQGQPGLAGGTQYF
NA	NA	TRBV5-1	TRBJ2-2	TGCGCCAGCAGCCTTGACAGAACCGGGGAGCTGTTTTTT	CASSLDRTGELFF
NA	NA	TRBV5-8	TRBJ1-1	TGTGCCAGCAGCTTGGCGGAGCTAATGAACACTGAAGCTTTCTTT	CASSLAELMNTEAFF
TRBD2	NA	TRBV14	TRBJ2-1	TGTGCCAGCAGCCAAGATCACTGGACTAGTCTTCCCTACAATGAGCAGTTCTTC	CASSQDHWTSLPYNEQFF
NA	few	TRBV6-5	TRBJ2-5	TGTGCCAGCAGTTACGATTTGGCGGGAGAGACCCAGTACTTC	CASSYDLAGETQYF
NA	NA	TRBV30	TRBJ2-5	TGTGCCTGGAGTTCATATAGCGGCCTCCAAGAGACCCAGTACTTC	CAWSSYSGLQETQYF
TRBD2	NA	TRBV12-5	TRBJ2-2	TGTGCTAGTGGTCCTCTGGGACTAGCGGCGAACACCGGGGAGCTGTTTTTT	CASGPLGLAANTGELFF
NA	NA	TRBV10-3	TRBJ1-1	TGTGCCATCAGGGACCCCGGGGACACTGAAGCTTTCTTT	CAIRDPGDTEAFF
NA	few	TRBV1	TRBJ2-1	TGCACCAGCAGCCAAGATTTGAGGCTAGCGGCAAGCTCCTACAATGAGCAGTTCTTC	CTSSQDLRLAASSYNEQFF
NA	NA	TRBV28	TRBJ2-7	TGTGCCAGCAGTTTATTAGGGAGCGCCCCCACCTACGAGCAGTACTTC	CASSLLGSAPTYEQYF
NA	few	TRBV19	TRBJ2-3	TGTGCCAGTTCTGATATAACTAGCACAGATACGCAGTATTTT	CASSDITSTDTQYF
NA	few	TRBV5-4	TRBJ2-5	TGTGCCAGCAGCTACAGTAACCGGGAGACCCAGTACTTC	CASSYSNRETQYF
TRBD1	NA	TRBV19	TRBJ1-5	TGTGCCAGTAGTATAGCCCCGGGACAGAAAAATCAGCCCCAGCATTTT	CASSIAPGQKNQPQHF
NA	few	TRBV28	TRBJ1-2	TGTGCCAGCAGTCTGGGTGGGGTGTGGGGAGAGGGCTACACCTTC	CASSLGGVWGEGYTF
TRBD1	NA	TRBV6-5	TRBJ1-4	TGTGCCAGCAGCGATAGGACAGGGATGAGTGAAAAACTGTTTTTT	CASSDRTGMSEKLFF
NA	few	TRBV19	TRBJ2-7	TGTGCCAGTAGTATGGGCCAGGCGGGGACGGCCTACGAGCAGTACTTC	CASSMGQAGTAYEQYF
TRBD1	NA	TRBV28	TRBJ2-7	TGTGCCAGCAGTCCCTGGACAGGGTCAAGGGAGCAGTACTTC	CASSPWTGSREQYF
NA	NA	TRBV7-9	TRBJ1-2	TGTGCCAGCAGCTTGCGCTCCCTAGAGGGCTACACCTTC	CASSLRSLEGYTF
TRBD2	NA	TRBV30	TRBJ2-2	TGTGCCTGGGACAATGTAGCGGGGACGAACACCGGGGAGCTGTTTTTT	CAWDNVAGTNTGELFF
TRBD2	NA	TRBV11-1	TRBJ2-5	TGTGCCAGCAGCCCCGGGACTAGCGGGAGTGTAGAGACCCAGTACTTC	CASSPGTSGSVETQYF
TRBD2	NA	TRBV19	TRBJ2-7	TGTGCCAGTAGTACGGGGGGAGGGCCCTACGAGCAGTACTTC	CASSTGGGPYEQYF
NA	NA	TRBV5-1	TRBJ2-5	TGCGCCAGCAGCCCCGACGGGCAGGGGACCCAGTACTTC	CASSPDGQGTQYF
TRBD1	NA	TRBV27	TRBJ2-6	TGTGCCAGCAGTTTCAGGGGGCTGTGGATCTCTGGGGCCAACGTCCTGACTTTC	CASSFRGLWISGANVLTF
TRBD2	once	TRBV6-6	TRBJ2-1	TGTGCCAGCAGTTACCCTAGCGGAACCAAGAATGAGCAGTTCTTC	CASSYPSGTKNEQFF
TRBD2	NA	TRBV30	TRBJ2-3	TGTGCCTGGAGGCGGGGTCAGCGGGGTACGCAGTATTTT	CAWRRGQRGTQYF
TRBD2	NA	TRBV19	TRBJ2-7	TGTGCCAGTACCCCAACTGGGGGGCGGGAGGCCTACGAGCAGTACTTC	CASTPTGGREAYEQYF
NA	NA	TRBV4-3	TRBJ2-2	TGCGCCAGCAGTCCTACGTGGTCAGGGGACACCGGGGAGCTGTTTTTT	CASSPTWSGDTGELFF
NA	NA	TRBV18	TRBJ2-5	TGTGCCAGCTCACCAAATTACGGGAGTGTGGGAGAGACCCAGTACTTC	CASSPNYGSVGETQYF
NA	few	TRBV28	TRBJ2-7	TGTGCCACCAGACTACAACTGGGCTCCTACGAGCAGTACTTC	CATRLQLGSYEQYF